This record covers a single T cell receptor beta chain. Its antigen is as yet unknown. Here immunoSEQ multiplex PCR was the method, and the copy in TCRdb shows in-frame clones only, minus some. The sample has about 80,000 clones, approximately 90% seen once. The data belong to a study of identifying expanded T cells in peripheral blood. This CDR3 contains 16 residues. Germline values: CDR1 SGHAT, CDR2 FQNNGV. V lost 5 bases to trimming and J lost 0 bases; unmatched junction nucleotides: 5. Study observations and caveats: Differentially abundant clones: about 1.3 between replicates, 16.4 at around 15 days, 19 to 20 at four. Approximately two-week clone count variance significantly increased as total template count grew.

Healthy donors had no documented immune events, such as infections, while sampled. The sequence came from a person aged 18 to 75 in good health. Sequenced: blood. This chain connects TRBV11-2 to TRBJ1-5; 9 bases are a match to TRBD1. CDR3 sequence (DNA): TGTGCCAGCAGCCCACAGGGGGCCCCTAGCAATCAGCCCCAGCATTTT. It translates to CASSPQGAPSNQPQHF.